This T cell receptor (beta chain) comes out of a study of blood T cell repertoires in COVID-19. Background on the study: Whether acute or convalescent, the COVID-19 samples came from the United States, Italy and Spain. PBMCs, B-cell-depleted T cells, or T cells were the source of the cDNA or gDNA that made up the material.

The CDR3 is 16 residues long. The ends lost 4 bases at V and 4 bases at J; junction bases unmatched: 8. Germline V gene sequence: CDR1 SGHRS, CDR2 YFSETQ. As handled by the study authors: For nucleated cells, counts were estimated from reference gene primer amplification. This table comes from immunoSEQ multiplex PCR, and its TCRdb copy is limited to in-frame clones, with some not included. V and J calls and clone size are those listed in that table; D and trimming were worked out from the DNA. Of around 220,000 clones listed, about 88% are singletons. Sequencing used peripheral blood. The J gene is TRBJ1-1, the V gene TRBV5-1, with 12 positions matching TRBD1. The origin of this receptor is a man in his forties with active or convalescent COVID-19. In DNA, the CDR3 is TGCGCCAGCAGCCCCGGGACAGGGGGCGCGGGCACTGAAGCTTTCTTT. It specifies CASSPGTGGAGTEAFF.